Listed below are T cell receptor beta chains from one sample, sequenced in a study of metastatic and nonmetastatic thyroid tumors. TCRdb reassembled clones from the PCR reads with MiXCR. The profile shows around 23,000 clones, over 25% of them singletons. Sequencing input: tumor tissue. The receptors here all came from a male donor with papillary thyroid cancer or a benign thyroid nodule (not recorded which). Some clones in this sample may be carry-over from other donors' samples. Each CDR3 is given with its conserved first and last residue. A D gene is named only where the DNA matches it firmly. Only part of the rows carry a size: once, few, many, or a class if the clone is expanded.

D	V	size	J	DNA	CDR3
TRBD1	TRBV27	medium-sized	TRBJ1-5	TGTGCCAGCAGTTTAAGAGTAGGGACAGGGGTGGGCAATCAGCCCCAGCATTTT	CASSLRVGTGVGNQPQHF
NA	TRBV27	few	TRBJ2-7	TGTGCCAGCAGTTTTAACAGCGAGACCTACGAGCAGTACTTC	CASSFNSETYEQYF
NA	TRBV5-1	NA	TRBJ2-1	TGCGCCAGCAGCGGACACCGGGACCCCAGGCCCTACAATGAGCAGTTCTTC	CASSGHRDPRPYNEQFF
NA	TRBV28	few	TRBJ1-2	TGTGCCAGCAGTTTATCGGGGGGAGGCTACACCTTC	CASSLSGGGYTF
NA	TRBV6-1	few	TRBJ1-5	TGTGCCAGCAGAGTTGGGGATCAGCCCCAGCATTTT	CASRVGDQPQHF
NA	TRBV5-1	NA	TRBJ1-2	TGCGCCAGCAGCTTGGCCGGCGGCTACACCTTC	CASSLAGGYTF
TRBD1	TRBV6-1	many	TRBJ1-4	TGTGCCAGCAGCCAGGGGGGGACTAATGAAAAACTGTTTTTT	CASSQGGTNEKLFF
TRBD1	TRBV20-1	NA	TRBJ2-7	TGCAGTGCTAGACCTAACCGGGACAGGGTTAGCTACGAGCAGTACTTC	CSARPNRDRVSYEQYF
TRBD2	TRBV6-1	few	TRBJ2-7	TGTGCCAGCACCAGGACTAGCGGGGGCTACGAGCAGTACTTC	CASTRTSGGYEQYF
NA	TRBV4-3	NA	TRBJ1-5	TGCGCCAGCAGCCAAGACCTCAGGGAGGGACAGCCCCAGCATTTT	CASSQDLREGQPQHF
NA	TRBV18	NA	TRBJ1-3	TGTGCCAGCGCGCCTAGAGACTCTGGAAACACCATATATTTT	CASAPRDSGNTIYF
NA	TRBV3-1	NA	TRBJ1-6	TGTGCCAGCACGGACAGCTCCTATAATTCACCCCTCCACTTT	CASTDSSYNSPLHF